This passage covers 11 T cell receptor beta chains from one sample sequenced in a study of cytomegalovirus exposure and HLA in healthy donors (dated by TCRdb to 2017 to 2019). Library creation used the immunoSEQ multiplex PCR assay. For the multiplex PCR, a mixture combining 60 forward primers for TCR Vbeta segments and 13 reverse primers for TCR Jbeta segments was used. As stored in TCRdb, this immuneACCESS dataset retains in-frame rearrangements with V and J assigned. A fraction of the clones does not appear; measured against another copy, unresolved V genes explain less than half of the discrepancy, and the remainder lacks a known reason. This sample has around 130,000 clones in its table, and around 80% of those were observed once. The ten largest account for 1.5% of the sample. Specimen: PBMCs. Source of these receptors: a woman in her late teens or twenties in good health and CMV-seronegative.

CDR3 DNA sequence: TGCGCCAGCAGCCAAGATGGCAGGGGCGACGAGCAGTACTTC. Its translation is CASSQDGRGDEQYF. This rearrangement joins TRBV4-1 to TRBJ2-7, with a possible D match to TRBD1 (6 bases). The CDR3 has 14 amino acids. CDR1 is MGHRA, CDR2 YSYEKL, per germline. V lost 0 bases, J lost 5 bases, and 11 bases lay in between.

J is TRBJ1-5 and V is TRBV7-9, with D unclear. The CDR3 runs 13 residues. Between the trimmed V and J ends, which lost 5 bases and 4 bases, there was a span of 9 bases. Germline V gene data show CDR1 as SEHNR and CDR2 as FQNEAQ (reference sequence). The CDR3 loop is CASSPAENQPQHF. The CDR3 DNA sequence: TGTGCCAGCAGCCCTGCGGAGAATCAGCCCCAGCATTTT.

The chain combines TRBV4-3 with TRBJ1-2; 7 bases are a match to TRBD1. Unmatched junction bases numbered 12, after V lost 1 base and J lost 7 bases. The CDR3 loop spans 16 amino acids. CDR1 is LGHNA, CDR2 YSLEER, per germline. The CDR3 nucleotides are TGCGCCAGCAGCCAAGTGGCCCTAACAGGGGATCGTGGCTACACCTTC. Its protein product is CASSQVALTGDRGYTF.

The V and J genes are TRBV6-5 and TRBJ2-7, with 9 bases that match TRBD1. Germline trimming cut 6 bases from V and 5 bases from J; bases unmatched to any gene: 5. This CDR3 comprises 13 residues. Germline lookup yields CDR1 MNHEY and CDR2 SVGAGI. The CDR3 DNA follows: TGTGCCAGCAGGGGACAGGGCGTCAACGAGCAGTACTTC. Its translation: CASRGQGVNEQYF.

The chain couples TRBV4-1 to TRBJ2-7; D call uncertain. V was trimmed by 4 bases and J by 0 bases, leaving 7 bases between them. From germline, CDR1 is MGHRA and CDR2 YSYEKL. The CDR3 is made up of 13 amino acids. CDR3 loop: CASSRENSYEQYF. CDR3 nucleotides: TGCGCCAGCAGCCGCGAGAACTCCTACGAGCAGTACTTC.

The chain is built from TRBV29-1 and TRBJ1-1; D gene uncertain. In germline, CDR1 is SQVTM, CDR2 ANQGSEA. V was pared by 6 bases and J by 0 bases, with 8 bases between. The CDR3 spans 12 residues. The CDR3 DNA reads TGCAGCGTACATACAGTGAACACTGAAGCTTTCTTT. Its translation is CSVHTVNTEAFF.

This chain connects TRBV19 to TRBJ1-1; TRBD1 matches at 9 bases. The CDR3 is made up of 15 amino acids. Germline values: CDR1 LNHDA, CDR2 SQIVND (reference sequence). After removal of 7 bases from V and 0 bases from J, the junction contained 6 bases not matched to a gene. CDR3 in DNA: TGTGCCAGTACCGGGACAGGGTTTTTGAACACTGAAGCTTTCTTT. It translates to CASTGTGFLNTEAFF.

This sequence joins TRBV28 and TRBJ1-4, with D tentatively TRBD1 (6 bases). The CDR3 totals 13 residues. Trimming stripped 7 bases from V and 3 bases from J, with 9 bases between. In germline, CDR1 is MDHEN, CDR2 SYDVKM. The CDR3 region has the DNA TGTGCCAGCAAGGCAGGGGCTAATGAAAAACTGTTTTTT. The encoded protein is CASKAGANEKLFF.

The chain employs TRBV2 and TRBJ2-3; 8 positions agree with TRBD2. The ends lost 10 bases at V and 0 bases at J; junction bases unmatched: 15. CDR1 is SNHLY, CDR2 FYNNEI, per germline. This CDR3 region has 17 residues. CDR3 sequence: CANLLLLSGESTDTQYF. Written as DNA, the CDR3 is TGTGCCAACCTTCTACTACTTAGCGGGGAAAGCACAGATACGCAGTATTTT.

CDR3 in amino acids: CASSRPDRGLHGYTF. CDR3 nucleotide sequence: TGTGCCAGCAGCCGGCCAGACAGGGGGCTTCATGGCTACACCTTC. The chain employs TRBV5-4 and TRBJ1-2; TRBD1 matches 10 bases. Germline-derived CDR1 and CDR2 are SGHNT and YYREEE (reference sequence). V trimming: 4 bases; J trimming: 6 bases; junction bases outside the gene matches: 9. The CDR3 spans 15 residues.

The rearrangement links TRBV18 to TRBJ2-4; D is perhaps TRBD1 (6 bases). The V gene lost 6 bases and the J gene lost 0 bases, with 15 bases spanning the gap. This CDR3 is 16 amino acids long. The germline gives CDR1 KGHSH, CDR2 LQKENI. The CDR3 nucleotides are TGTGCCAGCTCTCCAACTGGACAGCTAGCCAAAAACATTCAGTACTTC. Translated: CASSPTGQLAKNIQYF.